This TCR beta chain appears in the sequencing data of a study of T cells in Graves' hyperthyroidism and ophthalmopathy (dated by TCRdb to between 2019 and 2020). Some background on the complete study: Peripheral blood samples were taken at initial diagnosis, before any treatment was given. After blood sampling, hyperthyroidism patients were treated with methimazole at a starting dose of 30 mg daily, and ophthalmopathy patients were treated with high-dose intravenous methylprednisolone. The study also compared thyroid tissue and blood T-cell repertoires from a handful of Graves' hyperthyroidism patients. Prospective prediction of ophthalmopathy was tested in an independent validation cohort consisting of 18 to 20 hyperthyroidism patients and approximately 16 patients who later progressed to ophthalmopathy. The paper reports TCR Vbeta CDR3 sequencing of some 140 peripheral blood samples: around 45 ophthalmopathy, 75 to 80 hyperthyroidism and 17 progressor patients. A discovery cohort of roughly 100 patients, 43 with Graves' ophthalmopathy and more than 55 with stable Graves' hyperthyroidism, was used to find distinguishing TCR V-J signatures. The 100 discovery patients were randomly split 7:3 into training and test sets. The full study reports these points: Ophthalmopathy was separated from stable hyperthyroidism by a 13 V-J signature model, with over 85% sensitivity and about 84% specificity obtained in cross-validation and 80%/75% obtained in testing. In validation, progression to ophthalmopathy was predicted by the model with about 70% sensitivity and roughly 76% specificity, a median of approximately 7.1 months before onset. No statistical method was used to fix the sample size in advance, and group allocation was not hidden from the investigators. Most expanded thyroid clonotypes (frequency above 0.001) were also found in blood, which suggests that blood repertoires may mirror thyroid immune responses.

This clonotype occurred many times. Its target antigen remains unknown. Base qualities are not provided; no much larger clone lies one nucleotide away. Including cysteine and phenylalanine, the CDR3 has 14 amino acids. Of all the DNA, just the CDR3 is kept, 42 bases in frame from base 1. V and J are truncated by 5 bases and 0 bases respectively, leaving an intervening sequence of 12 bases. The CDR1 and CDR2 encoded by the germline V gene (reference sequence) are DFQATT and SNEGSKA. Graves' hyperthyroidism was defined as stable when no progression to ophthalmopathy occurred over 18 months of follow-up. Hyperthyroidism patients were aged 18 to 65 years and newly diagnosed, with disease duration of less than 2 months. Any patient with an uncontrolled infection, another autoimmune disease, pregnancy or lactation was excluded. Clinical symptoms, serum thyroxine and TRAb, thyroid ultrasound, and orbital computed tomography formed the basis for the diagnoses. PBMCs were separated from 10 ml of fresh peripheral blood using Ficoll-Paque density gradient centrifugation. Total RNA was extracted with Trizol reagent, and quality was checked on an Agilent 2100 Bioanalyzer.

The TCR beta CDR3 regions were amplified from RNA transcripts. The first round of RT-PCR for the TCR CDR3 was performed with the HTBI primer set and the Qiagen OneStep RT-PCR kit. Libraries were constructed in a second round of multiplex PCR, after which size selection and purification were performed. Sequencing of the libraries was done on an Illumina HiSeq2000 using paired-end 100 bp reads. In the original analysis: SOAPnuke was used to process the raw data, throwing out any read that contained adapters or uncalled bases, had a mean Phred below 15, or lacked an exact constant-primer or identifier match. COPE v1.2.5 was used to merge the high-quality paired reads, and each unique nucleotide sequence was defined as a clonotype. Clonotypes were aligned to IMGT TRBV, TRBD and TRBJ reference segments using MiTCR v1.1. Only V-J combinations with frequency above 0.0001, covering 99.2% of repertoires, were analysed. The TCS score was defined as the ratio of F50 (clonal expansion) to E x V (chaos), calculated using BLOSUM62-based TCRdist between CDR3 peptides within each V-J. Welch's t-statistics and random forest reduced 514 V-J features to 13, which were used in a naive Bayes classifier (R e1071). TCRdb reprocessed the public reads (quality trimming at Q25 with fastp, clone calling with MiXCR) and kept in-frame beta chains. Under each unique CDR3 protein, matching rows form one entry showing the most common genes and DNA. These V and J calls derive from TCRdb rather than the authors' analysis. The sample table lists hundreds of thousands of distinct CDR3 sequences, less than 15% of them with a count of one. Of the sample, less than 10% is held by the ten largest clones.

The sequence links TRBV20-1 to TRBJ2-3; the D gene is perhaps TRBD2, on 6 matching bases. The source material was blood. This clonotype originated in a young woman with Graves' hyperthyroidism. The CDR3: CSAPYGTSTDTQYF. In nucleotide form, the sequence is TGCAGTGCTCCCTATGGGACTAGCACAGATACGCAGTATTTT.